This T cell receptor beta chain was sequenced in a study of T cell responses to AZD1222 COVID-19 vaccine. Whole-study results and caveats: No day 14 peak samples; only post-peak repertoires were characterized.

TCRdb's copy holds only in-frame clones and misses some; the assay was immunoSEQ multiplex PCR. The table shows tens of thousands of clones, with around 90% occurring only once. V was trimmed by 2 bases and J by 6 bases, leaving 14 bases between them. In germline, CDR1 is SNHLY, CDR2 FYNNEI. This CDR3 contains 15 residues. About this clone itself: What it binds is unknown.

This sequence was found in an adult in good health. The chain couples TRBV2 to TRBJ1-5; D is perhaps TRBD1 (5 bases). This specimen was peripheral blood, taken on day 0 of AZD1222 vaccination. Here the CDR3 reads CASSEFGGFGQPQHF. The DNA for the CDR3 is TGTGCCAGCAGTGAATTTGGGGGATTCGGTCAGCCCCAGCATTTT.